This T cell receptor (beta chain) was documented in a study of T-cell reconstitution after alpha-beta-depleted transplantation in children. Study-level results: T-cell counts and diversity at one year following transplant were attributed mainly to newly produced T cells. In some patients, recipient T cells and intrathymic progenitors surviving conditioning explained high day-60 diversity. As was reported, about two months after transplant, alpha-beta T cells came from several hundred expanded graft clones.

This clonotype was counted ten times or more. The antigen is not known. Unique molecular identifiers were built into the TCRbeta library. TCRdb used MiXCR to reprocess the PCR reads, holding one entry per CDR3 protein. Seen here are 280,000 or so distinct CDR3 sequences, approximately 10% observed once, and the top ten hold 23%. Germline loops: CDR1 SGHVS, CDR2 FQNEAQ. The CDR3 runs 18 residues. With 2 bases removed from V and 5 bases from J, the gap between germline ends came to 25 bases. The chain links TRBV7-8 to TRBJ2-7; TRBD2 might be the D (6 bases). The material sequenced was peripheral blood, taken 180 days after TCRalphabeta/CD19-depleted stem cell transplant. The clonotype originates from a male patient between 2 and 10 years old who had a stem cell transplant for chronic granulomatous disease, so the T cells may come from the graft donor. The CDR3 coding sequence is TGTGCCAGCAGCTTACGTCCTACAAAACTAGCTCAAAGGGACGAGCAGTACTTC. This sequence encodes CASSLRPTKLAQRDEQYF.